A single sample is the source of the 32 T cell receptor beta chains below, sequenced in a study of T cells expressing NK-cell markers. TCRdb reprocessed the 5' RACE reads, keeping one entry per CDR3 protein, no DNA. In all, the sample yields 300,000 to 450,000 distinct CDR3 sequences. Sequenced material: blood T cells: a sorted CD56 or NKG2C T cell subset, CD4+ or CD8+ T cells, or bulk PBMC T cells (not recorded which). The receptors were sampled from a man aged 18-75 years in good health.

V gene TRBV7-2 combines with J gene TRBJ2-5; without DNA, the TCRdb call of TRBD1 cannot be checked. The CDR3 is 16 residues long. CDR1 and CDR2 (germline): SGHTA, FQGNSA. This CDR3 reads CASSLAGGRFGETQYF.

This sequence joins TRBV7-2 and TRBJ1-2; without DNA, the TCRdb call of TRBD1 cannot be checked. Looked up from germline, CDR1 is SGHTA and CDR2 is FQGNSA. The CDR3 sequence is 16 residues long. CDR3 amino acids: CASSLKGTGGLYGYTF.

This chain links TRBV23-1 with TRBJ2-3; without DNA, the TCRdb call of TRBD2 cannot be checked. TRBV23-1 is an ORF, and what it does is uncertain. The CDR3 runs to 16 residues. This chain's CDR3 is CASSQWRGGSTDTQYF.

The rearrangement joins TRBV6-1 to TRBJ2-3; TCRdb's D gene call, TRBD2, goes unchecked for lack of DNA. Germline CDR1 and CDR2: MNHNS and SASEGT. This CDR3 spans 15 amino acids. The CDR3 loop is CASSPGTTFTDTQYF.

The chain uses TRBV24-1 and TRBJ2-2. Germline CDR1 reads KGHDR; CDR2 reads SFDVKD. The CDR3 is 12 amino acids. The CDR3 reads CATGANTGELFF.

The CDR3 spells CAISDFIQSNTGELFF. The chain links TRBV10-3 to TRBJ2-2. The V gene's germline CDR1 is ENHRY and CDR2 SYGVKD. The CDR3 extends over 16 amino acids.

The chain employs TRBV5-1 and TRBJ2-7; as DNA is missing, the TRBD1 call by TCRdb cannot be tested. The germline V gene has CDR1 SGHRS and CDR2 YFSETQ. The CDR3 totals 16 residues. CDR3 protein: CASSLSSGTGGHEQYF.

V is TRBV6-1 and J is TRBJ2-2; the D call from TCRdb, TRBD2, cannot be confirmed without DNA. The CDR3 spans 14 residues. The V gene's germline CDR1 is MNHNS and CDR2 SASEGT. The CDR3 loop reads CASSAGGRTGELFF.

The CDR3 protein is CASIRSGKLNEKLFF. The rearrangement links TRBV2 to TRBJ1-4. CDR1 and CDR2 from the germline V gene are SNHLY and FYNNEI. The CDR3 sequence is 15 residues long.

The chain recombines TRBV7-2 with TRBJ2-5; TCRdb lists TRBD2, though no DNA is available to test this call. The CDR3 sequence is 16 residues long. From germline, CDR1 is SGHTA and CDR2 FQGNSA. The CDR3 loop reads CASSFSTSGGRGPQYF.

The rearrangement links TRBV7-9 to TRBJ1-3. CDR1 and CDR2 (germline): SEHNR, FQNEAQ (reference sequence). This CDR3 has 15 residues. CDR3 region: CASSLDRSSGNTIYF.

V gene TRBV7-9 combines with J gene TRBJ2-2; TCRdb indicates TRBD1, and absent DNA this call remains unverified. CDR1 is SEHNR and CDR2 is FQNEAQ in the germline V gene (reference sequence). The CDR3 runs 17 residues. The CDR3 loop reads CASSFQLPGANTGELFF. Supplemented by reference TRBV7-9 and TRBJ2-2, the full variable domain reads DTGVSQNPRHKITKRGQNVTFRCDPISEHNRLYWYRQTLGQGPEFLTYFQNEAQLEKSRLLSDRFSAERPKGSFSTLEIQRTEQGDSAMYLCASSFQLPGANTGELFFGEGSRLTVL.

The chain combines TRBV2 with TRBJ1-2; TCRdb indicates TRBD1, and absent DNA this call remains unverified. Germline CDR1 reads SNHLY; CDR2 reads FYNNEI. The CDR3 is made up of 15 amino acids. CDR3 sequence: CASSEAFGQGGGYTF. Looking up the rest from reference TRBV2 and TRBJ1-2 gives the full variable domain: EPEVTQTPSHQVTQMGQEVILRCVPISNHLYFYWYRQILGQKVEFLVSFYNNEISEKSEIFDDQFSVERPDGSNFTLKIRSTKLEDSAMYFCASSEAFGQGGGYTFGSGTRLTVV.

The rearrangement joins TRBV5-5 to TRBJ1-1; TCRdb's D call, TRBD1, is unchecked because there is no DNA. The length of the CDR3 is 16 residues. Germline V gene sequence: CDR1 SGHKS, CDR2 YYEKEE (reference sequence). CDR3 residues: CASSAYPGQGNTEAFF.

J is TRBJ1-6 and V is TRBV3-1. Germline V gives CDR1 LGHDT, CDR2 YNNKEL (reference sequence). The CDR3 covers 13 residues. This chain's CDR3 is CASSQEVVSPLHF.

The chain couples TRBV2 to TRBJ1-2. Germline-derived CDR1 and CDR2 are SNHLY and FYNNEI. This CDR3 is 12 amino acids long. CDR3 loop: CASTEGNYGYTF.

The chain has TRBV6-1 and TRBJ1-1. This CDR3 region has 13 residues. Germline assignment: CDR1 MNHNS and CDR2 SASEGT. This CDR3 reads CASSEKFNTEAFF.

The rearrangement uses TRBV6-1 and TRBJ1-1; TCRdb's D gene call, TRBD1, goes unchecked for lack of DNA. The CDR3 sequence is 15 residues long. Germline V gene data show CDR1 as MNHNS and CDR2 as SASEGT. The CDR3 reads CASKEPKGENTEAFF.

V gene TRBV5-1 combines with J gene TRBJ2-7. This CDR3 region has 11 residues. Germline assignment: CDR1 SGHRS and CDR2 YFSETQ. This CDR3 reads CASSLNYEQYF.

The chain has TRBV24-1 and TRBJ1-2. Looked up from germline, CDR1 is KGHDR and CDR2 is SFDVKD. CDR3 length: 13 amino acids. The CDR3 reads CATSDLGSYGYTF.

V and J are TRBV5-6 and TRBJ1-2; TCRdb reports TRBD1, a call that lacks DNA to check it against. CDR3 length: 17 residues. CDR1 and CDR2 (germline): SGHDT, YYEEEE. The CDR3: CASSLLFIGSPTYGYTF.

The chain links TRBV4-2 to TRBJ1-2; TCRdb picks TRBD1, but there is no DNA to check that call. The germline V gene has CDR1 LGHNA and CDR2 YNFKEQ. The CDR3 loop spans 15 amino acids. The CDR3 sequence: CASSTQQGSNYGYTF.

This chain connects TRBV6-6 to TRBJ1-1; lacking DNA, the TRBD1 call made by TCRdb goes unchecked. Germline V CDR1 and CDR2: MNHNY, SVGAGI (reference sequence). CDR3 size: 13 residues. CDR3 loop: CASRSRVGTEAFF.

This sequence joins TRBV12-3 or TRBV12-4 and TRBJ1-5; TCRdb selects TRBD1, and the lack of DNA leaves this call unchecked. The CDR3 spans 15 residues. CDR3 loop: CASSHRDRGNQPQHF.

The chain recombines TRBV11-2 with TRBJ1-2; TCRdb's assignment of TRBD1 cannot be checked, as there is no DNA. The CDR3 extends over 13 amino acids. The germline V gene has CDR1 SGHAT and CDR2 FQNNGV. CDR3 amino acids: CASSLGGQGGYTF. The full variable domain, its missing parts supplied by reference TRBV11-2 and TRBJ1-2, is EAGVAQSPRYKIIEKRQSVAFWCNPISGHATLYWYQQILGQGPKLLIQFQNNGVVDDSQLPKDRFSAERLKGVDSTLKIQPAKLEDSAVYLCASSLGGQGGYTFGSGTRLTVV.

The chain employs TRBV12-3 or TRBV12-4 and TRBJ1-1; TCRdb gives TRBD1 as the D gene, but with no DNA this cannot be confirmed. The CDR3 consists of 14 residues. The CDR3 protein is CASGRGRSNTEAFF.

The V call is TRBV6-5, the J call TRBJ2-7; TCRdb reports TRBD1, a call that lacks DNA to check it against. Germline values: CDR1 MNHEY, CDR2 SVGAGI. This CDR3 is built from 12 residues. Here the CDR3 reads CASSPGQPEQYF.

This chain connects TRBV18 to TRBJ2-3; TCRdb proposes TRBD1, but this gene call is untestable without DNA. CDR3 size: 16 residues. The germline gives CDR1 KGHSH, CDR2 LQKENI. CDR3 residues: CASSPPGTGLTDTQYF.

The chain carries TRBV25-1 and TRBJ1-2; TCRdb returns TRBD1, unconfirmable since there is no DNA. The CDR3 is 16 residues long. CDR1 is MGHDK, CDR2 SYGVNS, per germline. The CDR3 here is CASSEGTGTGVFGYTF.

The chain combines TRBV5-5 with TRBJ2-1; TCRdb gives TRBD1 as the D gene, but with no DNA this cannot be confirmed. CDR3 length: 16 residues. Germline values: CDR1 SGHKS, CDR2 YYEKEE (reference sequence). CDR3 loop: CASVRGYRAGYNEQFF.

The chain employs TRBV29-1 and TRBJ2-7; as DNA is missing, the TRBD2 call by TCRdb cannot be tested. From germline, CDR1 is SQVTM and CDR2 ANQGSEA. There are 13 residues in the CDR3. CDR3: CSAEGPSSYEQYF.

The chain links TRBV7-9 to TRBJ2-3; as DNA is missing, the TRBD1 call by TCRdb cannot be tested. CDR3 size: 15 residues. Germline-derived CDR1 and CDR2 are SEHNR and FQNEAQ (reference sequence). The chain's CDR3 is CASSSGGGRADTQYF. The full variable domain, completed using reference TRBV7-9 and TRBJ2-3, is DTGVSQNPRHKITKRGQNVTFRCDPISEHNRLYWYRQTLGQGPEFLTYFQNEAQLEKSRLLSDRFSAERPKGSFSTLEIQRTEQGDSAMYLCASSSGGGRADTQYFGPGTRLTVL.